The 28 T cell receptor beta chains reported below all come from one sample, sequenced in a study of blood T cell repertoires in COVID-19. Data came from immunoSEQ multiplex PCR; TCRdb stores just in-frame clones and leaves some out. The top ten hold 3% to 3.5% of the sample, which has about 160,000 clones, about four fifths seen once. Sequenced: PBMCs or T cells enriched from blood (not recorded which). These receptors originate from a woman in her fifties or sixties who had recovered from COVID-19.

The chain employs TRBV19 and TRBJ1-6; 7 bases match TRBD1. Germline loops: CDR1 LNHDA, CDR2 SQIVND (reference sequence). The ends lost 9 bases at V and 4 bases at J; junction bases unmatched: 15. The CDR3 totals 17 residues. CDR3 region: CASKSIRGLSYNSPLHF. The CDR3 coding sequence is TGTGCCAGCAAATCAATTAGGGGGCTTTCTTATAATTCACCCCTCCACTTT.

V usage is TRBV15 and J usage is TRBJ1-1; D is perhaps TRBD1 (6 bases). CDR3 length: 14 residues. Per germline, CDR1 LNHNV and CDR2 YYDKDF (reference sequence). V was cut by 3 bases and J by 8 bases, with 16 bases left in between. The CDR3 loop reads CATSRGHAPPEAFF. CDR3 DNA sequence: TGTGCCACCAGCAGGGGACACGCACCCCCCGAAGCTTTCTTT.

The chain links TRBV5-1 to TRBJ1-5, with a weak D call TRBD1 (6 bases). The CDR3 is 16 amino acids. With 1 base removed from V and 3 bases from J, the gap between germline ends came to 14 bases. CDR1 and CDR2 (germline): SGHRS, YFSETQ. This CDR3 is CASSLTGQFSNQPQHF. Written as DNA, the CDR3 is TGCGCCAGCAGCTTGACCGGACAGTTTTCCAATCAGCCCCAGCATTTT.

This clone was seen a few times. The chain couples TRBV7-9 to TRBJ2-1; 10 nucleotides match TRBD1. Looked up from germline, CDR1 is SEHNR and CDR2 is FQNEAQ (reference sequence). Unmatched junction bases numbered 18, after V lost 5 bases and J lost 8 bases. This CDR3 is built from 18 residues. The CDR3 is CASSPLPTGGQVGDEQFF. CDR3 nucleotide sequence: TGTGCCAGCAGCCCGCTACCGACAGGGGGCCAGGTTGGGGATGAGCAGTTCTTC.

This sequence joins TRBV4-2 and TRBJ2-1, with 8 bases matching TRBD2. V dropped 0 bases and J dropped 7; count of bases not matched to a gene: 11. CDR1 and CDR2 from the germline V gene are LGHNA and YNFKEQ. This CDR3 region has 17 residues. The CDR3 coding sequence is TGTGCCAGCAGCCAAGATGTAGCCGGGGGGGCCTGGAATGAGCAGTTCTTC. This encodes CASSQDVAGGAWNEQFF.

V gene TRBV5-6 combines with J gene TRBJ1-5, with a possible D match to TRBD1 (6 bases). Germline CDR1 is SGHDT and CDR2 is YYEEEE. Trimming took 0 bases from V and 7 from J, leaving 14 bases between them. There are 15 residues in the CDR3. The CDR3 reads CASSLVASRGQPQHF. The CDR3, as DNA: TGTGCCAGCAGCTTGGTCGCCTCCAGGGGACAGCCCCAGCATTTT.

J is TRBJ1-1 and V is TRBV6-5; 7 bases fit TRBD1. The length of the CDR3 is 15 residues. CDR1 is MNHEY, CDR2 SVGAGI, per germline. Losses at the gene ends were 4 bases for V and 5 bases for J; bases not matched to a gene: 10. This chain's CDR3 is CASSLVNRGSTEAFF. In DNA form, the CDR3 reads TGTGCCAGCAGTTTAGTCAACAGGGGTAGTACTGAAGCTTTCTTT.

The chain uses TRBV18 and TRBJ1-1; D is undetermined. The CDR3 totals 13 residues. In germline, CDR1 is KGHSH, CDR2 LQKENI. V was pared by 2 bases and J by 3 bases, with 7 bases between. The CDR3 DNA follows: TGTGCCAGCTCACCAATAGCGGACACTGAAGCTTTCTTT. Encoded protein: CASSPIADTEAFF.

The CDR3 DNA reads as TGTGCCACCAGTGACTCCCGGACAGTCACTGAAGCTTTCTTT. This encodes CATSDSRTVTEAFF. The chain combines TRBV24-1 with TRBJ1-1; possible D gene TRBD1, 6 bases. Between the trimmed V and J ends, which lost 4 bases and 4 bases, there was a span of 12 bases. Germline CDR1 reads KGHDR; CDR2 reads SFDVKD. This CDR3 region has 14 residues.

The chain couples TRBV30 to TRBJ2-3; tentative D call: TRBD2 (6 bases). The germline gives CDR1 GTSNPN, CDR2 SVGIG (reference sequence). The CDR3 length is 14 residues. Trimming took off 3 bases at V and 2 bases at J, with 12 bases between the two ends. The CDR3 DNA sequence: TGTGCCTGGAGCCTAGCGACATTCACAGATACGCAGTATTTT. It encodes CAWSLATFTDTQYF. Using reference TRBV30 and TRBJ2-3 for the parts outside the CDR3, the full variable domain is SQTIHQWPATLVQPVGSPLSLECTVEGTSNPNLYWYRQAAGRGLQLLFYSVGIGQISSEVPQNLSASRPQDRQFILSSKKLLLSDSGFYLCAWSLATFTDTQYFGPGTRLTVL.

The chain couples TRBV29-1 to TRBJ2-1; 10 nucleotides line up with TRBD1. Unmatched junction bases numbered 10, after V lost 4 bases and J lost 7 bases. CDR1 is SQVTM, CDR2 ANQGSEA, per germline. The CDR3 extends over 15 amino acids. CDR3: CSVASRTGGYNEQFF. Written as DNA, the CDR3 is TGCAGCGTTGCCTCTCGGACAGGGGGTTATAATGAGCAGTTCTTC.

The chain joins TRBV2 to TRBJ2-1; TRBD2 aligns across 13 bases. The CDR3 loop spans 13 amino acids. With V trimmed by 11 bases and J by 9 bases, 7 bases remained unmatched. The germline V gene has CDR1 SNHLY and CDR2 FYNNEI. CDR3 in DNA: TGTGCCGTATGGACTAGCGGGGGAGGTGAGCAGTTCTTC. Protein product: CAVWTSGGGEQFF.

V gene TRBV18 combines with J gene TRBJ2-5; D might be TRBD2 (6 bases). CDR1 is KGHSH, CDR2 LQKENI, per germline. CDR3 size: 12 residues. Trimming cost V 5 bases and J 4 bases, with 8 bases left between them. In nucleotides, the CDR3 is TGTGCCAGCTCATCCGGGGGAGAGACCCAGTACTTC. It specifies CASSSGGETQYF.

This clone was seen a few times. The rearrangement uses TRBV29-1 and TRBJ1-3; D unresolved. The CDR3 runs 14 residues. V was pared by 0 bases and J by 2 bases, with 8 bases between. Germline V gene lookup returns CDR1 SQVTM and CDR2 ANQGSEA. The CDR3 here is CSVEDFETGNTIYF. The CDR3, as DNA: TGCAGCGTTGAAGACTTCGAGACTGGAAACACCATATATTTT. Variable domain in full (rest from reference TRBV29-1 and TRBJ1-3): SAVISQKPSRDICQRGTSLTIQCQVDSQVTMMFWYRQQPGQSLTLIATANQGSEATYESGFVIDKFPISRPNLTFSTLTVSNMSPEDSSIYLCSVEDFETGNTIYFGEGSWLTVV.

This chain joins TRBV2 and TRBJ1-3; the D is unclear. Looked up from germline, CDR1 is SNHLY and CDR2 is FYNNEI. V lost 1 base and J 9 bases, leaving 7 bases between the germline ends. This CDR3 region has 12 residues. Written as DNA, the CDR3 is TGTGCCAGCAGTGAAGTCCCGGGCACCATATATTTT. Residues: CASSEVPGTIYF.

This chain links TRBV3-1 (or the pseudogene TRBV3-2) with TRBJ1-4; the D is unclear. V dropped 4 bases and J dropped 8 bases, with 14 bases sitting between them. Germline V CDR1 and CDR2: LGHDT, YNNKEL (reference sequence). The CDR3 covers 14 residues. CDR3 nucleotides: TGTGCCAGCAGCCCCGGGGAGGTTTGGGAAAAACTGTTTTTT. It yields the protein CASSPGEVWEKLFF.

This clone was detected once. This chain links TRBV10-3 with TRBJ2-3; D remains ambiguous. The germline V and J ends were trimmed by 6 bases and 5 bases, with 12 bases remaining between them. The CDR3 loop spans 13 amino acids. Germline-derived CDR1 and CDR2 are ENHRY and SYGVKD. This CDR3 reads CAIRPPEVDTQYF. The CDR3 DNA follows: TGTGCCATCAGACCCCCCGAGGTAGATACGCAGTATTTT.

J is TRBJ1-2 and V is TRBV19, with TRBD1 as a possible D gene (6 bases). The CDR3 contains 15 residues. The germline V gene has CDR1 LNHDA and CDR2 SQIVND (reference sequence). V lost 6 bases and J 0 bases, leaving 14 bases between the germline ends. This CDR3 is CASRIWTDTNYGYTF. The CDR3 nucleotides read TGTGCCAGTAGAATCTGGACAGATACTAACTATGGCTACACCTTC.

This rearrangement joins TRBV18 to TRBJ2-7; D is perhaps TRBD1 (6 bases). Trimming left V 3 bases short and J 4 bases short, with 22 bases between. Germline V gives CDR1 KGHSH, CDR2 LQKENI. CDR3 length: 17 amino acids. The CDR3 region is CASSPTGSETLGYEQYF. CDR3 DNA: TGTGCCAGCTCACCTACAGGGAGCGAAACCCTCGGGTACGAGCAGTACTTC.

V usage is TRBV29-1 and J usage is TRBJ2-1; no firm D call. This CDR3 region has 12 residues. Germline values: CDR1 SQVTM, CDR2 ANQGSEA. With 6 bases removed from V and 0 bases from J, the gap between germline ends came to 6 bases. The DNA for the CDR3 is TGCAGCGTCTCCCTCTCCTACAATGAGCAGTTCTTC. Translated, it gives CSVSLSYNEQFF.

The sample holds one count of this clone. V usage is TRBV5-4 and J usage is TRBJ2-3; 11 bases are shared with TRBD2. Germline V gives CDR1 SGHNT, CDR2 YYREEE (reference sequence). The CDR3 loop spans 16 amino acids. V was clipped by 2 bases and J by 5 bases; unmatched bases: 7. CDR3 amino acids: CASSFPSGGPGDTQYF. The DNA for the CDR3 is TGTGCCAGCAGCTTTCCTAGCGGGGGGCCCGGAGATACGCAGTATTTT.

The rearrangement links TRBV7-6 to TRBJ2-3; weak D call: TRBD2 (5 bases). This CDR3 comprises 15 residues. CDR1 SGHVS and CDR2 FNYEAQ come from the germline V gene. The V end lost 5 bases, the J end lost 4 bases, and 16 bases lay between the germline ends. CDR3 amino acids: CASSNIVGVADTQYF. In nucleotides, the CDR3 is TGTGCCAGCAGCAATATTGTCGGGGTTGCAGATACGCAGTATTTT.

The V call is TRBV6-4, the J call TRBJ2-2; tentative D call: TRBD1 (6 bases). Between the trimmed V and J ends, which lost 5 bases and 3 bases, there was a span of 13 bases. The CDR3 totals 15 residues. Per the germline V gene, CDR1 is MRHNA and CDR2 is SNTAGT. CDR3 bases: TGTGCCAGCAGTTTACAGGGTGGGGACACCGGGGAGCTGTTTTTT. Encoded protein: CASSLQGGDTGELFF.

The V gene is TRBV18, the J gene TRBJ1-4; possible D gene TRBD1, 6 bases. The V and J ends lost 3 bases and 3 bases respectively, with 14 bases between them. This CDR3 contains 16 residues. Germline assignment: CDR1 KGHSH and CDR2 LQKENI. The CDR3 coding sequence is TGTGCCAGCTCACCGAAACAGGGTCTGGCTAATGAAAAACTGTTTTTT. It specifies CASSPKQGLANEKLFF.

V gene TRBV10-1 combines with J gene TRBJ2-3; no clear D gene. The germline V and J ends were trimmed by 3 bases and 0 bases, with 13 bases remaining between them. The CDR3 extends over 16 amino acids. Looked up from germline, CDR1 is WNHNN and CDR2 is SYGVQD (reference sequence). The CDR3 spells CASSERAVSSTDTQYF. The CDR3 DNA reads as TGCGCCAGCAGTGAACGTGCGGTTAGCAGCACAGATACGCAGTATTTT.

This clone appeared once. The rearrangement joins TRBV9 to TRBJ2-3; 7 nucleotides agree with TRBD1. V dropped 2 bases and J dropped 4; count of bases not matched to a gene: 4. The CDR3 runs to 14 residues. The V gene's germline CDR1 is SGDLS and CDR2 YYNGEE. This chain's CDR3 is CASSVSGGSDTQYF. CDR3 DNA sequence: TGTGCCAGCAGCGTCTCAGGGGGTTCAGATACGCAGTATTTT.

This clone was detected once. DNA for the CDR3: TGTGCCAGCAGTTACTTAGCGACAGGGGGAAGCAATGAGCAGTTCTTC. Encoded protein: CASSYLATGGSNEQFF. V is TRBV6-5 and J is TRBJ2-1; TRBD1 aligns across 9 bases. CDR1 is MNHEY and CDR2 is SVGAGI in the germline V gene. With 1 base clipped from V and 6 bases from J, the junction kept 7 bases outside the gene matches. The CDR3 runs to 16 residues.

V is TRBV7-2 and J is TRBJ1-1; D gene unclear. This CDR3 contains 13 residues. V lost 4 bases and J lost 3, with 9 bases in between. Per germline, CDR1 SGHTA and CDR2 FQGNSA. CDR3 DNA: TGTGCCAGCAGCTCCACCCGGGACACTGAAGCTTTCTTT. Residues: CASSSTRDTEAFF.